The next 14 T cell receptor beta chains were all read from a single sample in a study of blood T cell repertoires in COVID-19. The protocol was immunoSEQ multiplex PCR, while the TCRdb copy is restricted to in-frame clones and leaves out a portion. This sample has fewer than 30,000 clones, with about 85% found just once. The sequencing input was peripheral blood. These receptors were collected from a woman in her fifties or sixties with acute or convalescent COVID-19.

V is TRBV19 and J is TRBJ1-2; tentative D call: TRBD1 (6 bases). Germline-derived CDR1 and CDR2 are LNHDA and SQIVND (reference sequence). V lost 8 bases, J lost 5 bases, and 15 bases lay in between. CDR3 length equals 13 residues. CDR3 residues: CASSDRRLYGYTF. CDR3 nucleotides: TGTGCCAGTTCAGACAGGCGTCTTTATGGCTACACCTTC.

The genes are TRBV28 and TRBJ1-4, with 12 bases matching TRBD1. This CDR3 is built from 16 residues. V lost 6 bases to trimming and J lost 10 bases; unmatched junction nucleotides: 12. From germline, CDR1 is MDHEN and CDR2 SYDVKM. The CDR3 here is CASRGRDRGPWGKLFF. CDR3 nucleotide sequence: TGTGCCAGCAGGGGCCGGGACAGGGGGCCTTGGGGAAAACTGTTTTTT.

The chain recombines TRBV19 with TRBJ1-5; D gene ambiguous. CDR3 length: 17 amino acids. Looked up from germline, CDR1 is LNHDA and CDR2 is SQIVND (reference sequence). V was shortened by 3 bases and J by 2 bases, with 17 bases between the two germline ends. DNA of the CDR3: TGTGCCAGTAGTATCCTTTCAGGAGTCGGGGGCAATCAGCCCCAGCATTTT. It encodes CASSILSGVGGNQPQHF.

This clone was counted only a few times. V and J are TRBV3-1 (or the pseudogene TRBV3-2) and TRBJ2-7; 12 bases are a match to TRBD2. Germline V gene sequence: CDR1 LGHDT, CDR2 YNNKEL (reference sequence). With V trimmed by 1 base and J by 1 base, 5 bases remained unmatched. The CDR3 totals 17 residues. This CDR3 is CASSQGLAGGGSYEQYF. CDR3 sequence (DNA): TGTGCCAGCAGCCAAGGGCTAGCGGGGGGGGGATCCTACGAGCAGTACTTC.

A single count supports this clone. Additional DNA sequences in this sample encode the identical CDR3. The chain couples TRBV29-1 to TRBJ1-1; TRBD1 aligns across 7 bases. This CDR3 has 10 amino acids. CDR1 and CDR2 (germline): SQVTM, ANQGSEA. J lost 8 bases, V lost 6 bases, and 3 bases had no gene match. The CDR3 is CSVGTAEAFF. As DNA, the CDR3 is TGCAGCGTCGGGACAGCCGAAGCTTTCTTT.

The CDR3 sequence is CASSKRLAGAYGYTF. In nucleotides, the CDR3 is TGCGCCAGCAGTAAACGGCTTGCAGGCGCCTATGGCTACACCTTC. V gene TRBV5-1 combines with J gene TRBJ1-2, with no clear D. V lost 5 bases and J 4 bases, leaving 18 bases between the germline ends. Germline V gene sequence: CDR1 SGHRS, CDR2 YFSETQ. CDR3 length equals 15 residues. The variable domain in full, completed from reference TRBV5-1 and TRBJ1-2, reads KAGVTQTPRYLIKTRGQQVTLSCSPISGHRSVSWYQQTPGQGLQFLFEYFSETQRNKGNFPGRFSGRQFSNSRSEMNVSTLELGDSALYLCASSKRLAGAYGYTFGSGTRLTVV.

The J gene is TRBJ2-7, the V gene TRBV18; 11 bases line up with TRBD1. V shed 5 bases, J shed 4 bases, and the junction held 7 bases outside the gene matches. CDR1 is KGHSH, CDR2 LQKENI, per germline. This CDR3 region has 15 residues. The CDR3 coding sequence is TGTGCCAGCTCAGAACGGACAGGGGGCCGGTACGAGCAGTACTTC. Translated: CASSERTGGRYEQYF.

The chain couples TRBV10-1 to TRBJ1-1; the match to TRBD1 covers 11 bases. V was pared by 0 bases and J by 4 bases, with 1 base of the junction left unmatched. The CDR3 has 15 amino acids. Germline loops: CDR1 WNHNN, CDR2 SYGVQD (reference sequence). The CDR3 here is CASSESGQGVTEAFF. In DNA form, the CDR3 reads TGCGCCAGCAGTGAGTCGGGACAGGGGGTCACTGAAGCTTTCTTT.

This clone was observed a few times. The J gene is TRBJ1-1, the V gene TRBV7-8; tentatively, D is TRBD1 (6 bases). This CDR3 spans 13 amino acids. Trimming took off 4 bases at V and 4 bases at J, with 10 bases between the two ends. CDR1 and CDR2 from the germline V gene are SGHVS and FQNEAQ. CDR3 DNA: TGTGCCAGCAGCTCAGGGGTGAGCACTGAAGCTTTCTTT. Protein sequence: CASSSGVSTEAFF.

The chain couples TRBV24-1 to TRBJ1-2; D not certain. Deletions cut 0 bases from V and 13 bases from J, with 11 bases between. This CDR3 has 12 amino acids. Germline V gives CDR1 KGHDR, CDR2 SFDVKD. The CDR3: CATSDLSRSFTF. The CDR3 nucleotides read TGTGCCACCAGTGATTTGTCCAGGTCTTTCACCTTC.

The chain couples TRBV5-6 to TRBJ1-2; 7 bases are shared with TRBD1. The CDR3 has 15 amino acids. Germline V lookup: CDR1 SGHDT, CDR2 YYEEEE. With V trimmed by 4 bases and J by 1 base, 7 bases remained unmatched. CDR3 loop: CASSRPTGINYGYTF. The DNA for the CDR3 is TGTGCCAGCAGCCGTCCGACAGGGATTAACTATGGCTACACCTTC.

Worth noting for this clone: A much larger clone is a single base away; this may be a read error. This chain links TRBV28 with TRBJ1-1; D may be TRBD1 (5 bases). Germline-derived CDR1 and CDR2 are MDHEN and SYDVKM. There are 13 residues in the CDR3. The CDR3 DNA follows: TGTGCCAGCAATTTAATGGGGGGGGCTGAAGCTTTCTTT. It encodes CASNLMGGAEAFF. Together with reference TRBV28 and TRBJ1-1, the CDR3 gives the full variable domain: DVKVTQSSRYLVKRTGEKVFLECVQDMDHENMFWYRQDPGLGLRLIYFSYDVKMKEKGDIPEGYSVSREKKERFSLILESASTNQTSMYLCASNLMGGAEAFFGQGTRLTVV.

This clone was seen a few times. This chain joins TRBV7-9 and TRBJ1-1; the D is unclear. Germline lookup yields CDR1 SEHNR and CDR2 FQNEAQ (reference sequence). The CDR3 loop spans 12 amino acids. V was shortened by 5 bases and J by 10 bases, with 14 bases between the two germline ends. In DNA form, the CDR3 reads TGTGCCAGCAGCCCCGAGAGGAGGGTAGCTTTCTTT. It specifies CASSPERRVAFF.

In regard to this clone: The junction departs from germline at one end; a sequencing error may be responsible. The CDR3 nucleotides read TGTGCCAGCAGCCAACTACATGGCGCAGGGGGAGATGCGAACTTC. Protein sequence: CASSQLHGAGGDANF. The rearrangement uses TRBV3-1 (or the pseudogene TRBV3-2) and TRBJ2-5, with 7 bases lining up with TRBD1. The V gene's germline CDR1 is LGHDT and CDR2 YNNKEL (reference sequence). The CDR3 totals 15 residues.